This TCR beta chain is from a study of immune heterogeneity within non-small cell lung tumors. Whole-study context: Histologically, a handful of tumors were squamous cell carcinomas and over eight were non-squamous carcinomas. The remaining 1 tumor was not otherwise specified.

CDR1 MGHDK and CDR2 SYGVNS come from the germline V gene. The V and J ends lost 6 bases and 1 base, in that order; junction bases with no gene match: 0. The CDR3 extends over 14 amino acids. General observations from the study: The study found high-frequency T-cell receptor beta clonotypes largely distinct between individual patients. There were identical dominant CDR3 beta clonotypes recurring across tumor sites within a patient, together with site-unique high-frequency clones.

A multiplex PCR containing 32 V primers and 13 J primers was used to amplify TCR beta CDR3. TCRdb re-called the multiplex PCR reads through MiXCR, storing one row per CDR3 protein. The sample consists of about 3,000 distinct CDR3 sequences, about a third of them appearing once. Concerning this clonotype: Its antigen is unidentified.

Bulk tumor gDNA, about 640 ng per sample, served as the TCR template. Several biopsies were spaced far apart within each primary tumor and obtained as surgery took place. Untreated, newly diagnosed non-small cell lung cancer patients underwent curative surgery. The donor pool consisted of newly diagnosed non-small cell lung cancer patients who were having surgery with curative intent. This TCR came from a man between 65 and 79 years old with non-small cell lung cancer. The chain links TRBV25-1 to TRBJ2-5, with 12 nucleotides matching TRBD2. Sequenced material: lung tumor tissue. This chain's CDR3 is CASRTSGGQETQYF. The CDR3, as DNA: TGTGCCAGCAGGACTAGCGGGGGCCAAGAGACCCAGTACTTC.